This T cell receptor (beta chain) was observed in a study of cytomegalovirus exposure and HLA in healthy donors. Losses at the gene ends were 0 bases for V and 3 bases for J; bases not matched to a gene: 5. Per germline, CDR1 ENHRY and CDR2 SYGVKD. This CDR3 has 15 residues. Use of 60 Vbeta and 13 Jbeta primers characterized the PCR. Sequenced by immunoSEQ multiplex PCR; TCRdb stores in-frame clones only, minus some. The sample shows under 200,000 clones, 70% to 85% of them seen only once. The sequence was collected from a woman aged 30 to 39 in good health and CMV-seropositive. V usage is TRBV10-3 and J usage is TRBJ2-7, with 7 bases identical to TRBD1. Sequencing used PBMCs. CDR3: CAISESRGLGYEQYF. In DNA, the CDR3 is TGTGCCATCAGTGAGTCGAGGGGGCTCGGCTACGAGCAGTACTTC.